This T cell receptor beta chain emerged from a study of T cells in Graves' hyperthyroidism and ophthalmopathy. This clonotype was observed at least ten times. The CDR3 covers 14 residues. Germline values: CDR1 SGHDN, CDR2 FVKESK. V was trimmed by 1 base and J by 4 bases, leaving 10 bases between them. Exclusion criteria comprised uncontrolled infection, other autoimmune disease, pregnancy or lactation. RNA transcripts yielded amplified TCR beta CDR3 regions. The HTBI primer set drove a first-round RT-PCR of the TCR CDR3. TCRdb passed the multiplex PCR reads through MiXCR, listing each CDR3 protein once. The sample has 460,000 or so distinct CDR3 sequences; about 15% are singletons.

V usage is TRBV14 and J usage is TRBJ2-5; D is perhaps TRBD2 (5 bases). Sequencing input: blood. This sequence was found in a woman aged 18-30 years with Graves' hyperthyroidism. The CDR3 here is CASSQVSGSETQYF. CDR3 DNA sequence: TGTGCCAGCAGCCAAGTCAGCGGATCAGAGACCCAGTACTTC. The variable domain in full, with the rest retrieved from reference TRBV14 and TRBJ2-5, is EAGVTQFPSHSVIEKGQTVTLRCDPISGHDNLYWYRRVMGKEIKFLLHFVKESKQDESGMPNNRFLAERTGGTYSTLKVQPAELEDSGVYFCASSQVSGSETQYFGPGTRLLVL.